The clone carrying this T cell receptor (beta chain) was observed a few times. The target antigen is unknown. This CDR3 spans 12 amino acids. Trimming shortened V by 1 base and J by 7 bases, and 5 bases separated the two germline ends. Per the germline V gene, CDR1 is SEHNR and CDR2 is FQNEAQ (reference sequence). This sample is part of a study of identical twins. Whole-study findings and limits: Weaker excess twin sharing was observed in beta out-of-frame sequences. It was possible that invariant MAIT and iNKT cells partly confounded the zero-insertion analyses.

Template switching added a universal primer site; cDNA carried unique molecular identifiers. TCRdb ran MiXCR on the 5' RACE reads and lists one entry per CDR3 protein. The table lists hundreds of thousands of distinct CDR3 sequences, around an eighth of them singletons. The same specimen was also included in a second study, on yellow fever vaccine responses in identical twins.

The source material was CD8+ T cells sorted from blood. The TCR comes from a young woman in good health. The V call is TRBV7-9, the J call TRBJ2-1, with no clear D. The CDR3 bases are TGTGCCAGCAGCTTAGATATGAATGAGCAGTTCTTC. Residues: CASSLDMNEQFF.